The 27 T cell receptor beta chains given below trace back to one sample, sequenced in a study of Ad26.COV2.S vaccination and SARS-CoV-2 variants. The repertoire was sequenced with immunoSEQ multiplex PCR; TCRdb's copy has only in-frame clones and lacks some. Of 300,000 to 450,000 clones listed, about 88% are singletons. Treatment specified: around 19 received Ad26.COV2.S at low or high dose, single or two shots; several received placebo; per-sample allocation not given. Sample collection was performed on day 63 after the first vaccine or placebo injection. This specimen consisted of peripheral blood, obtained in a trial of Ad26.COV2.S vaccine versus placebo. Receptor source: a person between 18 and 65 years old who received the Ad26.COV2.S COVID-19 vaccine or a placebo.

The J gene is TRBJ1-5, the V gene TRBV7-2; TRBD1 agrees at 9 bases. Germline assignment: CDR1 SGHTA and CDR2 FQGNSA. V lost 2 bases to trimming and J lost 0 bases; unmatched junction nucleotides: 11. The CDR3 covers 19 residues. The CDR3 DNA reads TGTGCCAGCAGCTTACAAAGGGGGACAGGGACGACTAGCAATCAGCCCCAGCATTTT. This translates into CASSLQRGTGTTSNQPQHF.

The V call is TRBV3-1 (or the pseudogene TRBV3-2), the J call TRBJ2-1; D is possibly TRBD1 (6 bases). Germline V CDR1 and CDR2: LGHDT, YNNKEL (reference sequence). V gave up 4 bases and J gave up 8 bases, with 12 bases separating them. This CDR3 region has 13 residues. The CDR3 DNA follows: TGTGCCAGCAGCCCCAAGGGGGACGATGAGCAGTTCTTC. As protein: CASSPKGDDEQFF.

This clone was picked up one time. The chain has TRBV9 and TRBJ1-6; no reliable D call. This CDR3 has 13 residues. V dropped 4 bases and J dropped 9 bases, with 11 bases sitting between them. CDR1 and CDR2 from the germline V gene are SGDLS and YYNGEE. The CDR3 region has the DNA TGTGCCAGCAGCAAAGCGTCTAGTTCACCCCTCCACTTT. As protein: CASSKASSSPLHF.

The rearrangement uses TRBV7-6 and TRBJ2-5; perhaps TRBD2 as D (6 bases). CDR3 length equals 14 residues. CDR1 and CDR2 from the germline V gene are SGHVS and FNYEAQ. Trimming removed 2 bases at V and 3 bases at J, with 10 bases between. CDR3 in DNA: TGTGCCAGCAGCTTACTTAGCGGAGAAGAGACCCAGTACTTC. This translates into CASSLLSGEETQYF.

This clone was detected a few times. The gene calls are TRBV20-1 and TRBJ2-5; D is undetermined. Germline lookup yields CDR1 DFQATT and CDR2 SNEGSKA (reference sequence). V lost 3 bases, J lost 2 bases, and 19 bases lay in between. The length of the CDR3 is 16 residues. CDR3 in amino acids: CSASPLGYYTQETQYF. In DNA, the CDR3 is TGCAGTGCTAGTCCCTTGGGGTATTATACTCAAGAGACCCAGTACTTC.

The chain couples TRBV10-3 to TRBJ2-3, with 12 bases aligning to TRBD2. The V segment lost 2 bases and the J segment 4 bases; nucleotides outside the gene matches: 4. Germline values: CDR1 ENHRY, CDR2 SYGVKD. This CDR3 contains 16 residues. CDR3: CAISETSGGIPDTQYF. Here the CDR3 DNA reads TGTGCCATCAGTGAGACTAGCGGGGGGATCCCAGATACGCAGTATTTT.

The V call is TRBV2, the J call TRBJ1-6, with TRBD1 matching over 9 bases. The V and J ends lost 4 bases and 10 bases, in that order; junction bases with no gene match: 14. The CDR3 is made up of 17 amino acids. From germline, CDR1 is SNHLY and CDR2 FYNNEI. CDR3 amino acids: CASSANGDRVVGSPLHF. CDR3 bases: TGTGCCAGCAGTGCCAACGGGGACAGGGTTGTTGGATCACCCCTCCACTTT.

This chain uses TRBV12-3 or TRBV12-4 with TRBJ1-6; no firm D call. The CDR3 runs 11 residues. The V end was cut by 5 bases, the J end by 10 bases, with 6 bases between. The CDR3 protein is CASSPGSPLHF. The DNA for the CDR3 is TGTGCCAGCAGTCCCGGCTCACCCCTCCACTTT.

The chain links TRBV5-8 to TRBJ2-7; 10 bases are a match to TRBD2. CDR3 size: 17 residues. CDR1 SGHTS and CDR2 YDEGEE come from the germline V gene. The ends lost 2 bases at V and 3 bases at J; junction bases unmatched: 11. CDR3: CASSFYVSGGRHYEQYF. DNA for the CDR3: TGTGCCAGCAGCTTTTATGTTAGCGGGGGGCGACACTACGAGCAGTACTTC. The variable domain in full, with the rest retrieved from reference TRBV5-8 and TRBJ2-7, is EAGVTQSPTHLIKTRGQQATLRCSPISGHTSVYWYQQALGLGLQFLLWYDEGEERNRGNFPPRFSGRQFPNYSSELNVNALELEDSALYLCASSFYVSGGRHYEQYFGPGTRLTVT.

The chain joins TRBV2 to TRBJ1-2; TRBD1 matches 7 bases. Trimming cost V 8 bases and J 10 bases; bases outside gene matches: 13. This CDR3 is 13 amino acids long. Per germline, CDR1 SNHLY and CDR2 FYNNEI. The CDR3 DNA is TGTGCCAGCTCCACCGGGGACAGCCTTATCTACACCTTC. This gives the protein CASSTGDSLIYTF.

This clone was counted a few times. The chain employs TRBV7-7 and TRBJ2-5; D is possibly TRBD2 (6 bases). The CDR3 length is 11 residues. Germline CDR1 reads SSHAT; CDR2 reads FNYEAQ (reference sequence). The chain's CDR3 is CASGGEETQYF. The CDR3, as DNA: TGTGCTAGCGGCGGGGAGGAGACCCAGTACTTC.

This clone was recorded only once. The CDR3 nucleotides are TGTGCCTGGAGTCCCTCCGGGGGAAACACCATATATTTT. Protein: CAWSPSGGNTIYF. The gene calls are TRBV30 and TRBJ1-3; D is undetermined. The ends were cut back, 2 bases at V and 4 bases at J, with 9 bases in the middle. Germline CDR1 reads GTSNPN; CDR2 reads SVGIG (reference sequence). This CDR3 has 13 residues.

The chain couples TRBV5-1 to TRBJ1-2; no definite D call. This CDR3 spans 15 amino acids. Trimming removed 5 bases from V and 2 bases from J, with 16 bases in between. Germline assignment: CDR1 SGHRS and CDR2 YFSETQ. CDR3 nucleotide sequence: TGCGCCAGCAGGGCCCTTATTGGACGGAACTATGGCTACACCTTC. It specifies CASRALIGRNYGYTF.

V is TRBV18 and J is TRBJ1-4; D possibly corresponds to TRBD1 (6 bases). CDR3 length: 13 residues. The germline CDR1 and CDR2 sequences are KGHSH and LQKENI. Between the trimmed V and J ends, which lost 3 bases and 8 bases, there was a span of 10 bases. The DNA for the CDR3 is TGTGCCAGCTCACCCCGACAGGAGGAAAAACTGTTTTTT. It specifies CASSPRQEEKLFF.

The rearrangement uses TRBV20-1 and TRBJ2-7; D call uncertain. Per the germline V gene, CDR1 is DFQATT and CDR2 is SNEGSKA (reference sequence). V was cut by 3 bases and J by 2 bases, with 14 bases left in between. The CDR3 length is 14 residues. CDR3 residues: CSASARARTYEQYF. The CDR3 DNA reads TGCAGTGCTAGTGCTCGAGCGCGGACCTACGAGCAGTACTTC.

This clone occurred a few times. The rearrangement uses TRBV4-1 and TRBJ2-1; D gene uncertain. Germline V gene data show CDR1 as MGHRA and CDR2 as YSYEKL. V dropped 1 base and J dropped 5 bases, with 12 bases sitting between them. The CDR3 covers 15 residues. The chain's CDR3 is CASSQGQITNNEQFF. The CDR3 bases are TGCGCCAGCAGCCAAGGGCAGATAACTAACAATGAGCAGTTCTTC.

The gene calls are TRBV15 and TRBJ2-4, with D perhaps TRBD1 (5 bases). With 3 bases removed from V and 0 bases from J, the gap between germline ends came to 15 bases. From germline, CDR1 is LNHNV and CDR2 YYDKDF (reference sequence). The CDR3 contains 17 residues. Here the CDR3 reads CATSSLEGALAKNIQYF. In DNA form, the CDR3 reads TGTGCCACCAGCAGTTTAGAAGGGGCCCTAGCCAAAAACATTCAGTACTTC.

CDR3 sequence: CASSSIPKIAGDNEQFF. CDR3 sequence (DNA): TGTGCCAGTAGTAGTATCCCAAAAATAGCGGGAGACAATGAGCAGTTCTTC. The chain uses TRBV19 and TRBJ2-1, with TRBD2 matching 9 bases. This CDR3 has 17 amino acids. V was clipped by 4 bases and J by 5 bases; unmatched bases: 12. Germline values: CDR1 LNHDA, CDR2 SQIVND (reference sequence).

The genes are TRBV28 and TRBJ2-3; 13 bases are shared with TRBD2. The ends lost 4 bases at V and 5 bases at J; junction bases unmatched: 6. Germline-derived CDR1 and CDR2 are MDHEN and SYDVKM. CDR3 size: 16 residues. In nucleotides, the CDR3 is TGTGCCAGCAGTTCTCCGGGACTAGCGGGGATAGATACGCAGTATTTT. It specifies CASSSPGLAGIDTQYF.

This clone was recorded a few times. This rearrangement joins TRBV7-7 to TRBJ2-7; TRBD1 matches 8 bases. This CDR3 spans 17 amino acids. CDR1 SSHAT and CDR2 FNYEAQ come from the germline V gene (reference sequence). Losses at the gene ends were 2 bases for V and 1 base for J; bases not matched to a gene: 10. Here the CDR3 reads CASSLTQGARQSYEQYF. The CDR3 DNA reads as TGTGCCAGCAGCTTAACTCAGGGGGCCCGTCAGTCCTACGAGCAGTACTTC. The full variable domain, in which reference TRBV7-7 and TRBJ2-7 provide the parts outside the CDR3, is GAGVSQSPRYKVTKRGQDVTLRCDPISSHATLYWYQQALGQGPEFLTYFNYEAQPDKSGLPSDRFSAERPEGSISTLTIQRTEQRDSAMYRCASSLTQGARQSYEQYFGPGTRLTVT.

The chain links TRBV2 to TRBJ2-7; D gene ambiguous. The V and J ends lost 6 bases and 1 base respectively, with 4 bases between them. Germline CDR1 and CDR2: SNHLY and FYNNEI. This CDR3 has 11 residues. The CDR3 coding sequence is TGTGCCAGCAGACAGTCCTACGAGCAGTACTTC. Translated: CASRQSYEQYF.

This chain connects TRBV12-5 to TRBJ2-1, with no clear D. The CDR3 contains 12 residues. Deletions cut 0 bases from V and 15 bases from J, with 12 bases between. Germline CDR1 LGHNT, CDR2 FRNRAP. CDR3 sequence: CASGLVPGRAFF. The CDR3 DNA reads as TGTGCTAGTGGTTTGGTACCCGGAAGGGCGTTCTTC.

This sequence joins TRBV27 and TRBJ2-7, with D unclear. Germline-derived CDR1 and CDR2 are MNHEY and SMNVEV (reference sequence). The CDR3 consists of 13 residues. The V end was cut by 8 bases, the J end by 4 bases, with 15 bases between. The CDR3 is CASARTSEYEQYF. The DNA for the CDR3 is TGTGCCAGCGCGAGAACGAGCGAATACGAGCAGTACTTC.

The chain couples TRBV6-1 to TRBJ1-5, with TRBD1 as a possible D gene (5 bases). CDR3 size: 19 residues. V lost 2 bases to trimming and J lost 0 bases, with 20 bases between them. CDR1 is MNHNS and CDR2 is SASEGT in the germline V gene. CDR3 coding DNA: TGTGCCAGCAGTGAACTCGTACCGGGCAGGGCTAATAGCAATCAGCCCCAGCATTTT. This translates into CASSELVPGRANSNQPQHF.

V and J are TRBV20-1 and TRBJ2-5; D remains unclear. This CDR3 is 14 amino acids long. Germline CDR1 reads DFQATT; CDR2 reads SNEGSKA (reference sequence). Trimming shortened V by 3 bases and J by 3 bases, and 14 bases separated the two germline ends. CDR3 DNA sequence: TGCAGTGCTAGTAGTTGGCCAGAGGAAGAGACCCAGTACTTC. Translating it yields CSASSWPEEETQYF.

This chain joins TRBV5-5 and TRBJ2-5, with D tentatively TRBD1 or TRBD2 (5 bases each). This CDR3 contains 14 residues. CDR1 is SGHKS and CDR2 is YYEKEE in the germline V gene (reference sequence). Trimming left V 0 bases short and J 2 bases short, with 8 bases between. CDR3 sequence reads: CASSLGGSQETQYF. For the CDR3, the DNA is TGTGCCAGCAGCTTGGGGGGGAGTCAAGAGACCCAGTACTTC. Filled out from reference TRBV5-5 and TRBJ2-5, the complete variable domain reads DAGVTQSPTHLIKTRGQQVTLRCSPISGHKSVSWYQQVLGQGPQFIFQYYEKEERGRGNFPDRFSARQFPNYSSELNVNALLLGDSALYLCASSLGGSQETQYFGPGTRLLVL.

This sequence joins TRBV15 and TRBJ1-6; perhaps TRBD1 as D (6 bases). Germline lookup yields CDR1 LNHNV and CDR2 YYDKDF (reference sequence). This CDR3 comprises 15 residues. Trimming removed 1 base at V and 6 bases at J, with 10 bases between. The CDR3 spells CATSRASRGNSPLHF. The CDR3 DNA reads as TGTGCCACCAGCAGAGCAAGCAGGGGTAATTCACCCCTCCACTTT. Complete variable domain (other parts from reference TRBV15 and TRBJ1-6): DAMVIQNPRYQVTQFGKPVTLSCSQTLNHNVMYWYQQKSSQAPKLLFHYYDKDFNNEADTPDNFQSRRPNTSFCFLDIRSPGLGDTAMYLCATSRASRGNSPLHFGNGTRLTVT.